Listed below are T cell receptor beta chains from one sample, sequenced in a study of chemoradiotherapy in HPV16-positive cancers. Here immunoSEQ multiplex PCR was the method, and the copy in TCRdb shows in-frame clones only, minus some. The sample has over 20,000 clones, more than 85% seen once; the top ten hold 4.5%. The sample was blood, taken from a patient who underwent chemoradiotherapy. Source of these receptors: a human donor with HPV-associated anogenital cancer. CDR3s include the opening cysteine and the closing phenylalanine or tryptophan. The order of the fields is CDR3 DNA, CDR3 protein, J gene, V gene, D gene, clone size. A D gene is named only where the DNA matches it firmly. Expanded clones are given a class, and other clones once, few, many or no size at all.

CDR3nt: TGTGCCAGCAGTCGGCTAGCGGGAGACTCAGATACGCAGTATTTT
CDR3aa: CASSRLAGDSDTQYF
j_gene: TRBJ2-3
v_gene: TRBV2
d_gene: TRBD2
abundance: -

CDR3nt: TGTGCCTGGAGTAGGTCCTCCTACGAGCAGTACTTC
CDR3aa: CAWSRSSYEQYF
j_gene: TRBJ2-7
v_gene: TRBV30
d_gene: -
abundance: few

CDR3nt: TGTGCCAGTAGTATACAGCAGCAAGAGACCCAGTACTTC
CDR3aa: CASSIQQQETQYF
j_gene: TRBJ2-5
v_gene: TRBV19
d_gene: -
abundance: -

CDR3nt: TGCGCCAGCAGCTTGCCCCCAGGGGGATCCTACAATGAGCAGTTCTTC
CDR3aa: CASSLPPGGSYNEQFF
j_gene: TRBJ2-1
v_gene: TRBV5-1
d_gene: TRBD1
abundance: -

CDR3nt: TGTGCCAGCAGTTCCAGGGGGAGCTCAGATACGCAGTATTTT
CDR3aa: CASSSRGSSDTQYF
j_gene: TRBJ2-3
v_gene: TRBV2
d_gene: TRBD1
abundance: -

CDR3nt: TGTGCCAGCAGTGTAAGGGACTGGAACTATGGCTACACCTTC
CDR3aa: CASSVRDWNYGYTF
j_gene: TRBJ1-2
v_gene: TRBV6-4
d_gene: -
abundance: -

CDR3nt: TGTGCCAGCAGATCCGGACAGGGGGCGACTGAAGCTTTCTTT
CDR3aa: CASRSGQGATEAFF
j_gene: TRBJ1-1
v_gene: TRBV27
d_gene: TRBD1
abundance: -

CDR3nt: TGTGCCAGCAGTTACTCGAGCGTAGGAATCTACAATGAGCAGTTCTTC
CDR3aa: CASSYSSVGIYNEQFF
j_gene: TRBJ2-1
v_gene: TRBV6-6
d_gene: -
abundance: -

CDR3nt: TGTGCCAGCAGCTTATCGCCGGGACAGGGTGATACTGAAGCTTTCTTT
CDR3aa: CASSLSPGQGDTEAFF
j_gene: TRBJ1-1
v_gene: TRBV11-3
d_gene: TRBD1
abundance: -

CDR3nt: TGTGCCAGTAGGGACACGAATCTAAATGGCTACACCTTC
CDR3aa: CASRDTNLNGYTF
j_gene: TRBJ1-2
v_gene: TRBV19
d_gene: -
abundance: -

CDR3nt: TGTGCCAGCAGACCTCCGGGACTAGCGGGTTTAGATACGCAGTATTTT
CDR3aa: CASRPPGLAGLDTQYF
j_gene: TRBJ2-3
v_gene: TRBV7-8
d_gene: TRBD2
abundance: -

CDR3nt: TGCGCCAGCAGCTCGGCGGGCGCGCGGGAAGGCTACACCTTC
CDR3aa: CASSSAGAREGYTF
j_gene: TRBJ1-2
v_gene: TRBV5-1
d_gene: -
abundance: -

CDR3nt: TGTGCCAGCAGTGGGGGAATTAGGAATCAGCCCCAGCATTTT
CDR3aa: CASSGGIRNQPQHF
j_gene: TRBJ1-5
v_gene: TRBV6-6
d_gene: -
abundance: -

CDR3nt: TGTGCCAGCTCACCTGGTACGGGGGCCGGCACAGATACGCAGTATTTT
CDR3aa: CASSPGTGAGTDTQYF
j_gene: TRBJ2-3
v_gene: TRBV18
d_gene: -
abundance: -

CDR3nt: TGTGCCAGCAGGCAAACCGGGACAGGGGGCTATTCACCCCTCCACTTT
CDR3aa: CASRQTGTGGYSPLHF
j_gene: TRBJ1-6
v_gene: TRBV5-6
d_gene: TRBD1
abundance: -

CDR3nt: TGTGCCAGCAGCTTAGAGGTGGGGGTCGGCGGGGAGCTGTTTTTT
CDR3aa: CASSLEVGVGGELFF
j_gene: TRBJ2-2
v_gene: TRBV7-3
d_gene: -
abundance: -

CDR3nt: TGTGCCAGCAGTGGAGCGGGGGGGCAAGCAGATACGCAGTATTTT
CDR3aa: CASSGAGGQADTQYF
j_gene: TRBJ2-3
v_gene: TRBV6-1
d_gene: TRBD2
abundance: -

CDR3nt: TGTGCCAGCAGCTTCGGACTAGCGCAGTTCTTC
CDR3aa: CASSFGLAQFF
j_gene: TRBJ2-1
v_gene: TRBV5-5
d_gene: TRBD2
abundance: -

CDR3nt: TGTGCCAGCAACGACCAAGGGGGTACTGAAGCTTTCTTT
CDR3aa: CASNDQGGTEAFF
j_gene: TRBJ1-1
v_gene: TRBV14
d_gene: -
abundance: -

CDR3nt: TGTGCCAGCAGTTACACAGGGGGCGTCCCGTATGGCTACACCTTC
CDR3aa: CASSYTGGVPYGYTF
j_gene: TRBJ1-2
v_gene: TRBV6-6
d_gene: TRBD1
abundance: once

CDR3nt: TGTGCCACCAGCTTAGTAGCGGAGGGCATGAATACGCAGTATTTT
CDR3aa: CATSLVAEGMNTQYF
j_gene: TRBJ2-3
v_gene: TRBV15
d_gene: -
abundance: -

CDR3nt: TGTGCCAGCAGCTTTACCTCAAGCTCCTACGAGCAGTACTTC
CDR3aa: CASSFTSSSYEQYF
j_gene: TRBJ2-7
v_gene: TRBV7-3
d_gene: -
abundance: -

CDR3nt: TGTGCCAGAAGCTTGGATCCATGGGACGGCCACTACGAGCAGTACTTC
CDR3aa: CARSLDPWDGHYEQYF
j_gene: TRBJ2-7
v_gene: TRBV5-4
d_gene: -
abundance: -

CDR3nt: TGTGCCAGCAGCCCCCAAGCGGGGGGGCGTGGAGATACGCAGTATTTT
CDR3aa: CASSPQAGGRGDTQYF
j_gene: TRBJ2-3
v_gene: TRBV4-2
d_gene: TRBD2
abundance: -

CDR3nt: TGTGCCAGCAGTGAGCTCCAGCGGGACGCCGGGGAGCTGTTTTTT
CDR3aa: CASSELQRDAGELFF
j_gene: TRBJ2-2
v_gene: TRBV25-1
d_gene: TRBD2
abundance: -

CDR3nt: TGCGCCCACCGGGGGGGCGCCTCCTACGAGCAGTACTTC
CDR3aa: CAHRGGASYEQYF
j_gene: TRBJ2-7
v_gene: TRBV23-1
d_gene: TRBD2
abundance: -

CDR3nt: TGTGCCACCAGCAGGGAAGGCAGGGGTTCAGGGGAGCTGTTTTTT
CDR3aa: CATSREGRGSGELFF
j_gene: TRBJ2-2
v_gene: TRBV15
d_gene: -
abundance: -

CDR3nt: TGTGCCAGCAGCTTATTAGCGGGGGGACTCACAGATACGCAGTATTTT
CDR3aa: CASSLLAGGLTDTQYF
j_gene: TRBJ2-3
v_gene: TRBV5-6
d_gene: TRBD2
abundance: few

CDR3nt: TGTGCCAGCTCACCAATGGGCGGGACTGAAGCTTTCTTT
CDR3aa: CASSPMGGTEAFF
j_gene: TRBJ1-1
v_gene: TRBV18
d_gene: -
abundance: -

CDR3nt: TGTGCCATCAGTCAGGCGGGACACCAAACAGATACGCAGTATTTT
CDR3aa: CAISQAGHQTDTQYF
j_gene: TRBJ2-3
v_gene: TRBV10-3
d_gene: -
abundance: once

CDR3nt: TGTGCCAGCAGTTTATGGGGCCAAGAGACCCAGTACTTC
CDR3aa: CASSLWGQETQYF
j_gene: TRBJ2-5
v_gene: TRBV27
d_gene: -
abundance: -

CDR3nt: TGTGCCAGCAGCCCCCGGACAGGGACGGACTATGGCTACACCTTC
CDR3aa: CASSPRTGTDYGYTF
j_gene: TRBJ1-2
v_gene: TRBV6-5
d_gene: TRBD1
abundance: -

CDR3nt: TGTGCCAGCAGCTTAGAACGCTACGAGCAGTACTTC
CDR3aa: CASSLERYEQYF
j_gene: TRBJ2-7
v_gene: TRBV7-2
d_gene: -
abundance: -

CDR3nt: TGTGCCAGTAGTATCATGGTTGGGCAGCCTTATGGCTACACCTTC
CDR3aa: CASSIMVGQPYGYTF
j_gene: TRBJ1-2
v_gene: TRBV19
d_gene: -
abundance: -

CDR3nt: TGTGCCAGCAGCCGGGACCCCGGGTGGGGACCCCTCCACTTT
CDR3aa: CASSRDPGWGPLHF
j_gene: TRBJ1-6
v_gene: TRBV6-4
d_gene: -
abundance: once

CDR3nt: TGCGCCAGCAGCCCTACGGGACAGGGGAATTCCTACGAGCAGTACTTC
CDR3aa: CASSPTGQGNSYEQYF
j_gene: TRBJ2-7
v_gene: TRBV5-1
d_gene: TRBD1
abundance: once

CDR3nt: TGTGCCAGCAGTACGGGGGGCTCCAACTATGGCTACACCTTC
CDR3aa: CASSTGGSNYGYTF
j_gene: TRBJ1-2
v_gene: TRBV6-1
d_gene: -
abundance: -